Each of the 2 T cell receptor beta chains below was sequenced from the same sample in a study of beta chain features in type 1 diabetes. Reverse transcribing all isolated RNA meant expressed TCRB transcripts were sequenced. The repertoire was sequenced with immunoSEQ multiplex PCR; TCRdb's copy has only in-frame clones and lacks some. The sample records 150,000 to 190,000 clones, 11% being singletons. Material for sequencing was central memory CD4+ T cells from blood. These receptor sequences come from a man between 18 and 35 years old in good health.

The rearrangement links TRBV27 to TRBJ2-5; 7 nucleotides agree with TRBD2. The CDR3 has 15 amino acids. Germline V lookup: CDR1 MNHEY, CDR2 SMNVEV (reference sequence). The V and J ends lost 8 bases and 2 bases, in that order; junction bases with no gene match: 11. DNA for the CDR3: TGTGCCAGCGGTGTGGGAGGGATCCGTCAAGAGACCCAGTACTTC. It codes for CASGVGGIRQETQYF.

The rearrangement links TRBV27 to TRBJ2-4; maybe TRBD2 (6 bases). Germline V gene lookup returns CDR1 MNHEY and CDR2 SMNVEV (reference sequence). V was shortened by 3 bases and J by 7 bases, with 19 bases between the two germline ends. The CDR3 runs to 16 residues. CDR3 loop: CASSLTGRTIGNIQYF. CDR3 DNA: TGTGCCAGCAGTTTGACGGGACGGACTATAGGGAACATTCAGTACTTC.